This TCR beta chain was sequenced for a study of T-cell reconstitution after alpha-beta-depleted transplantation in children. Looked up from germline, CDR1 is SGHVS and CDR2 is FQNEAQ. The CDR3 is made up of 15 amino acids. V dropped 5 bases and J dropped 6 bases, with 20 bases sitting between them. General study points: It was surviving recipient T cells and thymic progenitors that gave some patients high TCRbeta diversity at day 60. By one year post-transplant, T-cell counts and diversity largely arose from T cells that were newly produced.

This clonotype was recorded at least ten times. Its antigen is not identified. Researchers prepared the TCRbeta library using unique molecular identifiers, the study reports. TCRdb ran MiXCR on the PCR reads and lists one entry per CDR3 protein. Found here are 250,000 or so distinct CDR3 sequences, under 9.5% of them singletons; the top ten hold under 8%. This rearrangement joins TRBV7-8 to TRBJ2-7; possible D gene TRBD1, 5 bases. The sample here was PBMCs, mostly from graft donor cells, taken 180 days after TCRalphabeta/CD19-depleted stem cell transplant. The clonotype originates from a male patient between 10 and 17 years old who had a stem cell transplant for acute lymphoblastic leukemia, so the T cells may come from the graft donor. The CDR3 protein is CASSPRVFEVLEQYF. CDR3 bases: TGTGCCAGCAGCCCCAGGGTCTTCGAGGTTCTCGAGCAGTACTTC.